What follows are 17 T cell receptor beta chains derived from one specimen sequenced in a study of shared clonotypes between healthy human individuals. The protocol was immunoSEQ multiplex PCR, while the TCRdb copy is restricted to in-frame clones and leaves out a portion. This table holds some 2 million clones, 90% to 95% found once. Sequencing input: naive CD4+ T cells sorted from blood. The subset here: CD45RA+ positively selected. These receptors came from a man aged 18 to 29 in good health.

The V call is TRBV23-1, the J call TRBJ1-5; 7 nucleotides align to TRBD1. TRBV23-1 is reported as an ORF; its role is uncertain. The CDR3 consists of 17 residues. The ends lost 7 bases at V and 1 base at J; junction bases unmatched: 13. The CDR3 here is CASTTTGWGMSNQPQHF. CDR3 DNA: TGCGCCAGCACCACGACAGGGTGGGGGATGAGCAATCAGCCCCAGCATTTT.

This chain links TRBV11-2 with TRBJ2-7; TRBD1 matches 11 bases. There are 14 residues in the CDR3. Germline V gives CDR1 SGHAT, CDR2 FQNNGV. J lost 3 bases, V lost 5 bases, and 3 bases had no gene match. DNA of the CDR3: TGTGCCAGCAGCGGGGGACAGGGGGTCTACGAGCAGTACTTC. Translation: CASSGGQGVYEQYF.

V is TRBV11-2 and J is TRBJ2-5; D gene ambiguous. V was cut by 7 bases and J by 5 bases, with 17 bases left in between. In germline, CDR1 is SGHAT, CDR2 FQNNGV. This CDR3 comprises 14 residues. The CDR3 DNA follows: TGTGCCAGCAACCTGGTCGGGCTTACGGAGACCCAGTACTTC. Amino acids: CASNLVGLTETQYF.

The gene calls are TRBV18 and TRBJ2-3, with a possible D match to TRBD1 (6 bases). Trimming pared 2 bases from V and 3 bases from J, leaving 18 bases between. The length of the CDR3 is 17 residues. Germline CDR1 KGHSH, CDR2 LQKENI. The CDR3 DNA reads as TGTGCCAGCTCACCATATACAGGGAATTCGGGTACAGATACGCAGTATTTT. Translating gives CASSPYTGNSGTDTQYF.

The rearrangement joins TRBV28 to TRBJ1-2; 7 positions agree with TRBD1. The CDR3 has 16 residues. V lost 6 bases to trimming and J lost 2 bases; unmatched junction nucleotides: 12. Germline loops: CDR1 MDHEN, CDR2 SYDVKM. CDR3 region: CASRYITGVSNYGYTF. CDR3 DNA: TGTGCCAGCAGATATATTACAGGGGTTTCCAACTATGGCTACACCTTC.

This chain connects TRBV5-5 to TRBJ1-6; D is ambiguous. Germline V lookup: CDR1 SGHKS, CDR2 YYEKEE (reference sequence). V gave up 0 bases and J gave up 6 bases, with 10 bases separating them. The CDR3 runs to 15 residues. CDR3: CASSLVARGNSPLHF. The CDR3 DNA sequence: TGTGCCAGCAGCTTGGTCGCCCGCGGTAATTCACCCCTCCACTTT.

V gene TRBV6-1 combines with J gene TRBJ2-7, with a possible D match to TRBD2 (6 bases). This CDR3 has 15 residues. Germline CDR1 and CDR2: MNHNS and SASEGT. Trimming left V 3 bases short and J 1 base short, with 13 bases between. CDR3 sequence (DNA): TGTGCCAGCAGTGAGCCAGGGAGGTCTTCCTACGAGCAGTACTTC. It codes for CASSEPGRSSYEQYF.

The sample holds one count of this clone. The V gene is TRBV29-1, the J gene TRBJ2-7; a weak D match, TRBD1 (5 bases). From germline, CDR1 is SQVTM and CDR2 ANQGSEA. The V end was cut by 3 bases, the J end by 4 bases, with 13 bases between. The CDR3 is made up of 13 amino acids. The CDR3 nucleotides read TGCAGCGTTGATTGGGGCCAGGGATACGAGCAGTACTTC. Its translation is CSVDWGQGYEQYF.

The gene calls are TRBV5-6 and TRBJ1-2; 9 bases are shared with TRBD1. With V trimmed by 4 bases and J by 12 bases, 7 bases remained unmatched. The CDR3 totals 12 residues. Germline CDR1 and CDR2: SGHDT and YYEEEE. CDR3 in amino acids: CASSRRTGVNTF. The CDR3 DNA sequence: TGTGCCAGCAGCCGCCGGACAGGGGTCAACACCTTC.

The chain joins TRBV2 to TRBJ1-4, with 7 bases fitting TRBD1. Germline assignment: CDR1 SNHLY and CDR2 FYNNEI. Trimming took 5 bases from V and 2 from J; bases not matched to a gene: 5. The CDR3 is 15 residues long. The CDR3 region is CASSSRGPTNEKLFF. The CDR3 nucleotides are TGTGCCAGCAGTTCTAGGGGGCCTACTAATGAAAAACTGTTTTTT.

Comments on this clone: This may be a read error: a much more frequent sequence differs by one nucleotide. This chain connects TRBV6-8 to TRBJ2-7; 7 bases match TRBD1. J was trimmed by 0 bases and V by 5 bases; bases with no gene match: 1. Per germline, CDR1 MNHGY and CDR2 SAAAGT. The CDR3 consists of 13 residues. The CDR3 is CASSGTASYEQYF. The CDR3 nucleotides are TGTGCCAGCAGTGGGACAGCCTCCTACGAGCAGTACTTC.

The chain has TRBV12-2 and TRBJ2-7; TRBD2 was called by the table and not checked on the DNA. TRBV12-2 is a known pseudogene. This CDR3 comprises 15 residues. The CDR3 loop reads CASRFGTSGSGEQYF. The CDR3 DNA follows: TGTGCAAGTCGCTTCGGGACTAGCGGGAGCGGCGAGCAGTACTTC.

The chain carries TRBV10-3 and TRBJ2-3; either TRBD1 or TRBD2 may supply D (6 bases each). Germline V lookup: CDR1 ENHRY, CDR2 SYGVKD. V was clipped by 8 bases and J by 3 bases, with 18 bases between them. This CDR3 is built from 15 residues. CDR3 bases: TGTGCCATCGGCGCGGGACACCCAATTACAGATACGCAGTATTTT. This gives the protein CAIGAGHPITDTQYF.

V is TRBV7-8 and J is TRBJ1-4; no reliable D call. The V gene lost 5 bases and the J gene lost 8 bases, with 15 bases spanning the gap. The CDR3 runs 14 residues. Germline loops: CDR1 SGHVS, CDR2 FQNEAQ. The CDR3 protein is CASSPTRVGEKLFF. CDR3 sequence (DNA): TGTGCCAGCAGCCCGACACGGGTTGGCGAAAAACTGTTTTTT.

The rearrangement uses TRBV7-3 and TRBJ2-7, with D tentatively TRBD2 (6 bases). Germline CDR1 SGHTA, CDR2 FQGTGA. The V gene lost 3 bases and the J gene lost 1 base, with 7 bases spanning the gap. CDR3 size: 13 residues. The CDR3, as DNA: TGTGCCAGCAGCTTGGGACTTTCCTACGAGCAGTACTTC. Encoded protein: CASSLGLSYEQYF.

V is TRBV5-1 and J is TRBJ2-1, with a weak D call TRBD2 (5 bases). The CDR3 has 18 amino acids. The V and J ends lost 2 bases and 5 bases respectively, with 23 bases between them. Germline CDR1 and CDR2: SGHRS and YFSETQ. The CDR3 loop is CASSFVEGTLSINNEQFF. The CDR3, as DNA: TGCGCCAGCAGCTTCGTAGAGGGAACGCTATCAATCAACAATGAGCAGTTCTTC.

In its sample, this clone was seen once. Within the sample, other DNA sequences also encode this same CDR3. The V gene is TRBV6-5, the J gene TRBJ2-1; 10 nucleotides line up with TRBD1. J lost 2 bases, V lost 5 bases, and 3 bases had no gene match. Germline CDR1 MNHEY, CDR2 SVGAGI. The CDR3 loop spans 15 amino acids. The CDR3 DNA is TGTGCCAGCAGTCGAGGGACAGGGGCCTACAATGAGCAGTTCTTC. The encoded protein is CASSRGTGAYNEQFF.